These 14 T cell receptor beta chains share one sample of origin, sequenced in a study of shared clonotypes between healthy human individuals. Libraries were prepared by immunoSEQ multiplex PCR; TCRdb keeps only in-frame clonotypes and omits some of them. This sample carries around 700,000 clones, 60% to 80% of them seen once, and the ten largest clones take about 1.8%. Specimen: memory CD4+ T cells sorted from blood. Subset noted: CD45RA-negative fraction. The receptors were gathered from a woman aged 25 to 39 in good health.

The V and J genes are TRBV5-1 and TRBJ2-3; 8 positions agree with TRBD2. The germline V gene has CDR1 SGHRS and CDR2 YFSETQ. The CDR3 has 17 residues. J gave up 3 bases and V 3 bases, and 12 bases lay outside the gene matches. The CDR3 region has the DNA TGCGCCAGCAGCTACCTACCCCTAGCGGGCCAGACAGATACGCAGTATTTT. This translates into CASSYLPLAGQTDTQYF.

The CDR3 nucleotides are TGTGCCAGCAGCCCCATGGGCACCTCCTACGAGCAGTACTTC. This sequence encodes CASSPMGTSYEQYF. This chain links TRBV11-3 with TRBJ2-7; unclear D gene. V gave up 5 bases and J gave up 0 bases, with 11 bases separating them. The CDR3 is 14 residues long. Germline V gives CDR1 SGHNT, CDR2 YENEEA.

The rearrangement joins TRBV27 to TRBJ1-6; D not resolved. Germline V gives CDR1 MNHEY, CDR2 SMNVEV (reference sequence). The length of the CDR3 is 14 residues. V lost 6 bases to trimming and J lost 7 bases, with 13 bases between them. The CDR3 sequence is CASRDPEVNSPLHF. In nucleotides, the CDR3 is TGTGCCAGCAGGGACCCGGAGGTGAATTCACCCCTCCACTTT.

The V gene is TRBV19, the J gene TRBJ2-1, with D perhaps TRBD1 (6 bases). The germline V and J ends were trimmed by 4 bases and 4 bases, with 17 bases remaining between them. The CDR3 is 16 amino acids. Germline V gene sequence: CDR1 LNHDA, CDR2 SQIVND (reference sequence). CDR3: CASSTGPGAGYNEQFF. The CDR3 DNA reads as TGTGCCAGTAGTACTGGACCAGGGGCCGGATACAATGAGCAGTTCTTC.

The gene calls are TRBV2 and TRBJ2-1; D not certain. Germline CDR1 SNHLY, CDR2 FYNNEI. The CDR3 has 13 amino acids. V lost 6 bases, J lost 4 bases, and 10 bases lay in between. CDR3 in amino acids: CASSAGLYNEQFF. The CDR3 DNA is TGTGCCAGCAGCGCCGGCCTTTACAATGAGCAGTTCTTC.

J is TRBJ1-1 and V is TRBV14, with D possibly matching TRBD1 (6 bases). The CDR3 runs 15 residues. Trimming stripped 0 bases from V and 4 bases from J, with 12 bases between. Germline values: CDR1 SGHDN, CDR2 FVKESK. This chain's CDR3 is CASSQEVQGATEAFF. CDR3 nucleotides: TGTGCCAGCAGCCAAGAAGTACAGGGCGCCACTGAAGCTTTCTTT.

V gene TRBV19 combines with J gene TRBJ2-5; 12 positions agree with TRBD2. Germline V lookup: CDR1 LNHDA, CDR2 SQIVND (reference sequence). The V segment lost 5 bases and the J segment 5 bases; nucleotides outside the gene matches: 9. The CDR3 sequence is 16 residues long. This chain's CDR3 is CASSPRLAGDRETQYF. The CDR3 region has the DNA TGTGCCAGTAGTCCGAGACTAGCGGGAGATCGGGAGACCCAGTACTTC.

This clone was observed at least ten times. This CDR3 is also generated by other DNA sequences in the sample. The V and J genes are TRBV19 and TRBJ2-3; 10 nucleotides match TRBD1. Germline CDR1 is LNHDA and CDR2 is SQIVND (reference sequence). Trimming at V came to 4 bases and at J to 3 bases, leaving 4 bases not matched to a gene. The CDR3 has 15 amino acids. The CDR3 sequence: CASSNPGQGTDTQYF. The CDR3 DNA is TGTGCCAGTAGTAACCCGGGACAGGGGACAGATACGCAGTATTTT.

V gene TRBV28 combines with J gene TRBJ1-6; 12 bases map to TRBD1. Looked up from germline, CDR1 is MDHEN and CDR2 is SYDVKM. CDR3 length: 13 amino acids. The junction had 6 bases not matched to a gene; V was cut back by 11 bases and J by 10 bases. The CDR3 DNA follows: TGTGCCGTACGGGACAGGGGGCTCTCACCCCTCCACTTT. Its protein product is CAVRDRGLSPLHF.

This clone showed up just a few times. The chain joins TRBV9 to TRBJ1-1; D is undetermined. Germline CDR1 and CDR2: SGDLS and YYNGEE. The CDR3 covers 15 residues. The V end was cut by 4 bases, the J end by 2 bases, with 15 bases between. The CDR3 reads CASSPNPDPNTEAFF. Written as DNA, the CDR3 is TGTGCCAGCAGCCCAAACCCCGACCCTAACACTGAAGCTTTCTTT.

This clone was seen a few times. The chain links TRBV5-1 to TRBJ2-5; perhaps TRBD1 as D (5 bases). This CDR3 has 14 residues. Trimming took off 0 bases at V and 1 base at J, with 7 bases between the two ends. Germline CDR1 is SGHRS and CDR2 is YFSETQ. CDR3 coding DNA: TGCGCCAGCAGCTTGGGACAGCCCCAAGAGACCCAGTACTTC. Encoded protein: CASSLGQPQETQYF.

This clone has a handful of counts. The gene calls are TRBV10-3 and TRBJ2-2; TRBD2 might be the D (6 bases). Germline-derived CDR1 and CDR2 are ENHRY and SYGVKD. This CDR3 region has 14 residues. The V gene lost 4 bases and the J gene lost 4 bases, with 10 bases spanning the gap. The CDR3 DNA is TGTGCCATCAGTGGACTAGAAGCCACCGGGGAGCTGTTTTTT. This translates into CAISGLEATGELFF.

The CDR3 here is CASIDKGTQYF. The CDR3 bases are TGTGCCAGCATAGACAAGGGGACCCAGTACTTC. The chain combines TRBV11-1 with TRBJ2-5; no definite D call. Trimming removed 7 bases at V and 7 bases at J, with 10 bases between. Germline assignment: CDR1 SGHAT and CDR2 FQDESV (reference sequence). This CDR3 spans 11 amino acids.

The J gene is TRBJ2-1, the V gene TRBV4-1; possibly TRBD2 for D (5 bases). The CDR3 is 14 residues long. The V end was cut by 4 bases, the J end by 0 bases, with 7 bases between. Germline V CDR1 and CDR2: MGHRA, YSYEKL. In nucleotides, the CDR3 is TGCGCCAGCAGCCGGGGAGTCTCCTACAATGAGCAGTTCTTC. Amino acids: CASSRGVSYNEQFF.